This TCR beta chain is from a study of blood T cell repertoires in COVID-19. As for the study in general: Donors in the United States, Italy and Spain gave samples during acute or convalescent COVID-19. T cells, B-cell-depleted T cells, or PBMCs supplied cDNA or gDNA.

Original handling: By means of reference gene primer amplification, nucleated cell counts were estimated. TCRdb's copy holds only in-frame clones and misses some; the assay was immunoSEQ multiplex PCR. The DNA was the basis for D and trimming; V, J and clone size are from that table. The repertoire has 65,000 to 80,000 clones, roughly nine tenths of them found once; the top ten carry roughly a tenth. V lost 6 bases, J lost 8 bases, and 16 bases lay in between. The CDR3 contains 13 residues. In germline, CDR1 is SQVTM, CDR2 ANQGSEA. The chain has TRBV29-1 and TRBJ1-4; D gene ambiguous. This receptor was identified in a human donor in a cohort sampled during active COVID-19. Sequencing was performed on peripheral blood. The CDR3 spells CSVPDGREEKLFF. The CDR3 DNA follows: TGCAGCGTCCCCGACGGGCGGGAGGAAAAACTGTTTTTT.